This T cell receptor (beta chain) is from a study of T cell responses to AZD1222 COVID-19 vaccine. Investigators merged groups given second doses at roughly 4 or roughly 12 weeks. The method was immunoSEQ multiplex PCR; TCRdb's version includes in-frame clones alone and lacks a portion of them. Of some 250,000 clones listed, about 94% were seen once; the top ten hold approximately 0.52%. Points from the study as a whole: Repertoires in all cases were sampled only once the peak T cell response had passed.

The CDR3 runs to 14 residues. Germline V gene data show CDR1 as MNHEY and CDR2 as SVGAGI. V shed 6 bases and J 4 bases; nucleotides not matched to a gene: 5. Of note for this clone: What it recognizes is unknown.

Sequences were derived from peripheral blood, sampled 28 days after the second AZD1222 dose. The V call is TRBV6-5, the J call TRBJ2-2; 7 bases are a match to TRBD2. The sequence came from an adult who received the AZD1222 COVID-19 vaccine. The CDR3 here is CASRQGGSTGELFF. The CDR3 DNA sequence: TGTGCCAGCAGGCAGGGCGGGAGCACCGGGGAGCTGTTTTTT.